These 3 T cell receptor beta chains came from one sample sequenced in a study of cytomegalovirus exposure and HLA in healthy donors (dated by TCRdb to about 2017). Library preparation employed the immunoSEQ multiplex PCR assay. For the multiplex PCR, a mixture combining 60 forward primers for TCR Vbeta segments and 13 reverse primers for TCR Jbeta segments was used. The table comes from immuneACCESS by way of TCRdb, which keeps in-frame sequences with V and J called. Part of the clones is missing from these tables; in studies checked, under half for an unresolved V gene and the rest for unknown reasons. For this sample the table gives more than 150,000 clones, of which around 81% were detected only once. The ten largest account for roughly 1.5% of the sample. The sequenced material came from PBMCs. These TCRs come from a man between 40 and 49 years old in good health and CMV-seronegative.

The chain carries TRBV9 and TRBJ1-1; no clear D. Trimming cost V 5 bases and J 0 bases, with 8 bases left between them. The CDR3 has 13 residues. CDR1 and CDR2 (germline): SGDLS, YYNGEE. The CDR3 nucleotides are TGTGCCAGCAGATTGTATCTGAACACTGAAGCTTTCTTT. Translation gives CASRLYLNTEAFF.

The V and J genes are TRBV10-3 and TRBJ2-7; maybe TRBD2 (5 bases). With 2 bases removed from V and 3 bases from J, the gap between germline ends came to 11 bases. From germline, CDR1 is ENHRY and CDR2 SYGVKD. This CDR3 comprises 14 residues. Here the CDR3 DNA reads TGTGCCATCAGTGAGGAGGGTGGACTCTACGAGCAGTACTTC. As protein: CAISEEGGLYEQYF.

This clone was detected once. The V and J genes are TRBV19 and TRBJ2-1; 9 bases line up with TRBD2. From germline, CDR1 is LNHDA and CDR2 SQIVND (reference sequence). This CDR3 region has 15 residues. V trimming: 2 bases; J trimming: 7 bases; junction bases outside the gene matches: 6. The CDR3 DNA sequence: TGTGCCAGTAGTATACGAGCGGGAGGCCCGAATGAGCAGTTCTTC. Protein product: CASSIRAGGPNEQFF.